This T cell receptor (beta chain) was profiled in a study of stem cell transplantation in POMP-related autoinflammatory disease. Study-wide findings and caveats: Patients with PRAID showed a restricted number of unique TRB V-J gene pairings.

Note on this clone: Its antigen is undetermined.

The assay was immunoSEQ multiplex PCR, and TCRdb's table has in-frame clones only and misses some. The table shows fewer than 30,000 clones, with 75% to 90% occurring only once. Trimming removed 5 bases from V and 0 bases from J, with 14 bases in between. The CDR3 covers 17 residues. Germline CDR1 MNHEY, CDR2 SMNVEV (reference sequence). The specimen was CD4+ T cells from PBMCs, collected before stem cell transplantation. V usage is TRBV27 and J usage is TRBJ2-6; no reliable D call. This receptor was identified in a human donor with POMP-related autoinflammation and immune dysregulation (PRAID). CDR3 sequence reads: CASSPLQSASGANVLTF. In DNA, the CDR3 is TGTGCCAGCAGTCCCCTGCAGTCGGCCTCTGGGGCCAACGTCCTGACTTTC.